The present T cell receptor (beta chain) was sequenced within a study of CD8 T cells in ankylosing spondylitis. Germline CDR1 reads SGHRS; CDR2 reads YFSETQ. V shed 4 bases and J shed 2 bases, with 17 bases lying between them. This CDR3 spans 16 amino acids. In this sample, this clonotype turned up many times. What it binds is unknown. Study-wide points: Previous work reported some of these motif variants in the synovial fluid and blood of reactive arthritis. In ankylosing spondylitis blood, a motif of 7 to 9 highly homologous TCR beta variants appeared characteristic. Matched ankylosing spondylitis synovial fluid reportedly showed significant enrichment of disease-linked clones.

By quantitative 5'-RACE with molecular barcodes, the TCR beta libraries were made. MiXCR, run by TCRdb on the 5' RACE reads, gives a single entry per CDR3 protein. The sample has about 160,000 distinct CDR3 sequences, about 17% seen once. This receptor was obtained from a male donor with ankylosing spondylitis or in good health (not recorded which). This chain joins TRBV5-1 and TRBJ2-3; a weak D match, TRBD2 (5 bases). Sequenced material: blood, either unsorted or a sorted T cell fraction (not recorded which). The CDR3 nucleotides read TGCGCCAGCAGCCCAGACCGAAGGCGGGCCACAGATACGCAGTATTTT. Translating it yields CASSPDRRRATDTQYF.